These 10 T cell receptor beta chains share one sample of origin, sequenced in a study of Graves' ophthalmopathy and Graves' hyperthyroidism. As the template, RNA transcripts were used to amplify TCR beta CDR3 regions. HTBI primers were used in a first-round RT-PCR, which preceded a second-round multiplex PCR. TCRdb reanalysed the multiplex PCR reads using MiXCR and keeps one entry per CDR3 protein. Here the sample spans about 480,000 distinct CDR3 sequences, around 14% being singletons. Sequenced: blood. The receptors derive from a woman aged 25 to 39 with Graves' ophthalmopathy.

In this sample, this clonotype turned up a few times. A read error may account for a junction end that differs from germline. Here the CDR3 DNA reads TGTGCCAGCAGTCGAGGGACAGGGTTCTCTGGGGCCAACGTCCTGGCTTTC. Protein sequence: CASSRGTGFSGANVLAF. The V gene is TRBV6-1, the J gene TRBJ2-6; 9 positions agree with TRBD1. There are 17 residues in the CDR3. Germline V gene lookup returns CDR1 MNHNS and CDR2 SASEGT.

This clonotype was counted between two and nine times. This may stem from a read error, because a much larger clone lies one nucleotide away. The chain uses TRBV6-1 and TRBJ2-7; D possibly uses TRBD1 or TRBD2 (5 bases each). V dropped 6 bases and J dropped 2 bases, with 14 bases sitting between them. The CDR3 covers 14 residues. Per the germline V gene, CDR1 is MNHNS and CDR2 is SASEGT. The CDR3 nucleotides are TGTGCCAGCAGGGGGGAACTAAGGACCTACGAGCAGTACTTC. It specifies CASRGELRTYEQYF.

This clonotype was seen many times. The V call is TRBV2, the J call TRBJ2-5, with D perhaps TRBD1 (6 bases). This CDR3 contains 13 residues. Germline V CDR1 and CDR2: SNHLY, FYNNEI. V was pared by 5 bases and J by 1 base, with 8 bases between. CDR3 coding DNA: TGTGCCAGCAGTCGGGACACCCAAGAGACCCAGTACTTC. Encoded protein: CASSRDTQETQYF. The entire variable domain, with the rest obtained from reference TRBV2 and TRBJ2-5, is as follows: EPEVTQTPSHQVTQMGQEVILRCVPISNHLYFYWYRQILGQKVEFLVSFYNNEISEKSEIFDDQFSVERPDGSNFTLKIRSTKLEDSAMYFCASSRDTQETQYFGPGTRLLVL.

This clonotype was seen many times. The chain links TRBV10-3 to TRBJ2-7, with 8 bases fitting TRBD2. Unmatched junction bases numbered 12, after V lost 3 bases and J lost 5 bases. This CDR3 has 16 residues. The germline V gene has CDR1 ENHRY and CDR2 SYGVKD. CDR3: CAISDMNGGAMDEQYF. The CDR3 bases are TGTGCCATCAGTGATATGAACGGGGGGGCCATGGACGAGCAGTACTTC.

This clonotype was observed many times. The chain couples TRBV27 to TRBJ1-5; tentatively, D is TRBD1 (6 bases). Trimming removed 5 bases from V and 3 bases from J, with 11 bases in between. This CDR3 spans 14 amino acids. The V gene's germline CDR1 is MNHEY and CDR2 SMNVEV (reference sequence). DNA for the CDR3: TGTGCCAGCAGTAAACAGGGACCCAATCAGCCCCAGCATTTT. Translated: CASSKQGPNQPQHF.

This clonotype was recorded at least ten times. The rearrangement uses TRBV6-1 and TRBJ2-7; D is uncertain. CDR1 is MNHNS and CDR2 is SASEGT in the germline V gene. The CDR3 sequence is 12 residues long. In DNA form, the CDR3 reads TGTGTCCTGTGCCCAGCGAACTACGAGCAGTACTTC. Translating it yields CVLCPANYEQYF.

This clonotype has at least ten counts. The chain is built from TRBV6-1 and TRBJ2-5, with 10 bases lining up with TRBD2. Trimming took 2 bases from V and 2 from J; bases not matched to a gene: 8. The CDR3 is made up of 17 amino acids. Germline loops: CDR1 MNHNS, CDR2 SASEGT. CDR3 residues: CASSEWVIAGGQETQYF. The DNA of the CDR3 is TGTGCCAGCAGTGAATGGGTGATAGCGGGGGGTCAAGAGACCCAGTACTTC.

This clonotype occurred many times. V gene TRBV11-1 combines with J gene TRBJ1-1; 9 bases agree with TRBD1. The CDR3 spans 16 residues. Germline-derived CDR1 and CDR2 are SGHAT and FQDESV (reference sequence). V lost 5 bases, J lost 1 base, and 8 bases stayed unmatched. The CDR3 sequence: CASSIQKTGGNTEAFF. The CDR3 DNA sequence: TGTGCCAGCAGCATCCAAAAGACAGGGGGGAACACTGAAGCTTTCTTT.

This clonotype was seen at least ten times. The gene calls are TRBV7-9 and TRBJ2-7, with D possibly being TRBD1 or TRBD2 (5 bases each). The ends were cut back, 1 base at V and 2 bases at J, with 12 bases in the middle. CDR3 length: 15 residues. Per germline, CDR1 SEHNR and CDR2 FQNEAQ (reference sequence). The CDR3 bases are TGTGCCAGCAGCTTAGGGGGGAAGCCTACCTACGAGCAGTACTTC. Translated: CASSLGGKPTYEQYF.

This clonotype was seen only a few times. The gene calls are TRBV11-2 and TRBJ2-1; D may correspond to TRBD1 or TRBD2 (5 bases each). This CDR3 is built from 16 residues. CDR1 is SGHAT, CDR2 FQNNGV, per germline. V was cut by 5 bases and J by 3 bases, with 17 bases left in between. The CDR3 region is CASSGRDPNYYNEQFF. The CDR3 DNA follows: TGTGCCAGCAGCGGAAGGGACCCTAATTACTACAATGAGCAGTTCTTC.